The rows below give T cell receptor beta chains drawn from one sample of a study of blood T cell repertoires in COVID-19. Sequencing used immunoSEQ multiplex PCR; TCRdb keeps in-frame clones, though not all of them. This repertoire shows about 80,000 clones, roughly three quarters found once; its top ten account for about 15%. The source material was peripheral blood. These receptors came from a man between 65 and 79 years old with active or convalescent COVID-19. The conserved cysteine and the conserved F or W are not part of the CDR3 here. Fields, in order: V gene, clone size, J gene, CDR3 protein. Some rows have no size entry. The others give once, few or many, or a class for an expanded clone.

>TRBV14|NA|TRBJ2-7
ASSPTGPMPQY
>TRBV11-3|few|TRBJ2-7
ASSLGGDFSYEQY
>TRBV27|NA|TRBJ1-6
ASTPSLFNSPLH
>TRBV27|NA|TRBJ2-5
ASSPQETQY
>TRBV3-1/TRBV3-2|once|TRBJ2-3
ASSQIAGGSDTQY
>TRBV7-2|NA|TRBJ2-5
ASSLTGHRSETQY
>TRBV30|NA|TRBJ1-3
AWSVLGGNTIY
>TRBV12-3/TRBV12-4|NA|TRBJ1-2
ASSFLTGGYT
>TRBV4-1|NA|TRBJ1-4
ASSPPDRGDEKLF
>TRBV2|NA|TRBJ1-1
ASSGGTGVMNTEAF
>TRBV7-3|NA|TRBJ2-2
ASSSRPGQGLGTNTGELF
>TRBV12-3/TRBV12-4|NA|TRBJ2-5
ASSSTRRETQY
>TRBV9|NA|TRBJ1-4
ASSVGAAPLNEKLF
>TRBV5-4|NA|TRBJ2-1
ASSLGAAGGTNEQF
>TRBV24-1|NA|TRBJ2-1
ATSDNRRLAGMNEQF
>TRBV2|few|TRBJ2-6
ASDGDIGANVLT
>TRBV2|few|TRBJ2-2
ASKGRDRTGELF
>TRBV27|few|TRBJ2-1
ASSFGGGAFEQF
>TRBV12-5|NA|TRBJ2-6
ASGSGQGYLSGANVLT
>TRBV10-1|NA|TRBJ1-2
ASSETREAGYT
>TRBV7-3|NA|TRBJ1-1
ASSPSGGVSGTEAF
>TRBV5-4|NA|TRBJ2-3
ASRLITGGGTDTQY
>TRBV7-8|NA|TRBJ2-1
ASRLAGAGNEQF
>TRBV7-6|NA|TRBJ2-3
ASSPNQQNTQY
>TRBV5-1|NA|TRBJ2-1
ASSLVGQGAKGSF
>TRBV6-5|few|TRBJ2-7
ASSVSLGGLGEQY
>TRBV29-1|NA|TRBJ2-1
SVDRGVYNEQF
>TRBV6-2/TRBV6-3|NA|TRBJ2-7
ASSWGTGTAEQY
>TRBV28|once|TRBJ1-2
ASSSPNRGFGYT
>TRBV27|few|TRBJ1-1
ASSSLGQLNTEAF
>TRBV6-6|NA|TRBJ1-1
ASSYSTGGSEAF
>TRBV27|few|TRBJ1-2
ASSFTAQAGGYT
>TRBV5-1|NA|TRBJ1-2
ASSLSTGGSGYT
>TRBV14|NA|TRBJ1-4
ASSQAPSKS
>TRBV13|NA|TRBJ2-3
ASSSPGLAGETDTQY
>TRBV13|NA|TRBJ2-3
ASSLGLAGMTDTQY
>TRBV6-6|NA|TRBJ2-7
ASSWSGGAYEQY
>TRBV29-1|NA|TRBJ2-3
SVRDFTDTQY
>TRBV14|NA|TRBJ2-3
ASSQDYRARYTDTQY
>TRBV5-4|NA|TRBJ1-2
ASSLKGGDGYT
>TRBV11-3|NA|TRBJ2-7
ASSLDGTENYEQY
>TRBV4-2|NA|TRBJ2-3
ASSQRPGGEDTQY